The source of this T cell receptor beta chain is a study of CD8+ T cells in alopecia areata. Whole-study findings and limits: Sequenced scalp T cells also include alphabeta T cells resident in normal skin. Higher clonality and more expanded CD8+ clones appeared in lesional than normal scalp. Shared TCR sequences were less clear between patients than in mice, possibly partly from HLA diversity.

Researchers picked out CD4+ and CD8+ T cells from PBMCs by sorting. To note about this clone: As yet, its antigen is unknown.

Following RNA extraction, reverse transcription yielded cDNA that acted as the sequencing template. The repertoire was sequenced with immunoSEQ multiplex PCR; TCRdb's copy has only in-frame clones and lacks some. The table lists about 110,000 clones, roughly 59% of them singletons. The CDR3 length is 14 residues. Germline V CDR1 and CDR2: SEHNR, FQNEAQ (reference sequence). Between the trimmed V and J ends, which lost 3 bases and 7 bases, there was a span of 12 bases. The clonotype comes from a human donor in good health. The sample was CD8+ T cells sorted from blood. V and J are TRBV7-9 and TRBJ1-4; D remains unclear. The CDR3 here is CASSFHGPIEKLFF. CDR3 bases: TGTGCCAGCAGCTTCCATGGCCCGATTGAAAAACTGTTTTTT.